A selection of T cell receptor beta chains follows, all from one sample in a study of breast tumors, draining lymph nodes, adjacent tissues. TCRdb fed the multiplex PCR reads into MiXCR, producing one record per CDR3 protein. The repertoire consists of about 200,000 distinct CDR3 sequences, with less than 40% occurring once and the leading ten covering 3% to 4%. The sequencing input was axillary lymph node tissue. The origin of the receptors is a female donor with breast cancer. Some clones in this sample may be carry-over from other donors' samples. Both conserved end residues are part of each CDR3. D genes are given only for firm matches. Some rows mark clone size as missing; the rest say once, few, many or name a class of expanded clone.

DNA	CDR3	J	V	size	D
TGTGCCAGCAGTTTTGGGGGCAATGAGCAGTTCTTC	CASSFGGNEQFF	TRBJ2-1	TRBV12-3/TRBV12-4	many	-
TGTGCCACCAAAGGGGACAGGACAATGTACGAGCAGTACTTC	CATKGDRTMYEQYF	TRBJ2-7	TRBV24-1	-	TRBD1
TGTGCCAGCAGTCCGGGCGGCACTAACACCGGGGAGCTGTTTTTT	CASSPGGTNTGELFF	TRBJ2-2	TRBV7-9	many	-
TGTGCCAGCTCACCTATGAATCAGGAGTCCGAAGCTTTCTTT	CASSPMNQESEAFF	TRBJ1-1	TRBV18	-	-
TGTGCCAGCAGCTTAGTTGTGCACAATCAGCCCCAGCATTTT	CASSLVVHNQPQHF	TRBJ1-5	TRBV7-8	many	-
TGTGCCAGCAGCCGGATGGAGGGGAGCCCTGGGACCCAGTACTTC	CASSRMEGSPGTQYF	TRBJ2-5	TRBV5-1	-	-
TGCAGTGCTAGTCCTGGGCCAGCGAGCTCCTACGAGCAGTACTTC	CSASPGPASSYEQYF	TRBJ2-7	TRBV20-1	-	-
TGCAGTGCTAGTATATCGACTAGCCAGAAGTATTTT	CSASISTSQKYF	TRBJ2-3	TRBV20-1	many	TRBD2
TGTGCCAGCAGCTTAGGGACTAGGGATGAGCAGTTCTTC	CASSLGTRDEQFF	TRBJ2-1	TRBV7-6	many	TRBD2
TGTGCCAGCAGCTTAGCAGTAGCGGGAGGCTCCTACGAGCAGTACTTC	CASSLAVAGGSYEQYF	TRBJ2-7	TRBV7-2	many	TRBD2
TGTGCCAGCAGCTTAGTATCCGGGTTAGGAGCTGACGAGCAGTACTTC	CASSLVSGLGADEQYF	TRBJ2-7	TRBV7-9	once	-
TGTGCCAGCCCCGAACCGGGACTAGCGGGAGGAATACGACATCGTGGCTCCGAGCAGTACTTC	CASPEPGLAGGIRHRGSEQYF	TRBJ2-7	TRBV2	-	TRBD2
TGTGCCAGCAGCTCATATTCCGGGACAGGGTTGATCACTGAAGCTTTCTTT	CASSSYSGTGLITEAFF	TRBJ1-1	TRBV5-6	-	TRBD1
TGTGCCAGCAGCTTAGCGCCGGGGGCTGGTAATTCACCCCTCCACTTT	CASSLAPGAGNSPLHF	TRBJ1-6	TRBV7-8	many	-
TGCAGCGTTGATTTCTCAGATACGCAGTATTTT	CSVDFSDTQYF	TRBJ2-3	TRBV29-1	many	-
TGTGCCAGAAGACTAGCGGGCTTTGGGGCCAACGTCCTGACTTTC	CARRLAGFGANVLTF	TRBJ2-6	TRBV6-5	-	TRBD2
TGTGCCAGCAGCGCTACGACAGGGAGCTCCTACGAGCAGTACTTC	CASSATTGSSYEQYF	TRBJ2-7	TRBV7-9	many	TRBD1
TGCAGTGCTAGCGCGGGGATGTTGCGGCAAGAAGAGACCCAGTACTTC	CSASAGMLRQEETQYF	TRBJ2-5	TRBV20-1	many	-
TGCGCCAGCAGCCAAGGAACCAGCACAGATACGCAGTATTTT	CASSQGTSTDTQYF	TRBJ2-3	TRBV4-3	many	-
TGTGCCAGCAGCTTAAAGGCTAGCGGCACCGGGGAGCTGTTTTTT	CASSLKASGTGELFF	TRBJ2-2	TRBV7-3	many	TRBD2
TGTGCCAGCACCCGGGAAAGGGGACTACCAAGGACTGAGCAGTTCTTC	CASTRERGLPRTEQFF	TRBJ2-1	TRBV28	-	TRBD2
TGTGCCAGCAGTTACTCTCCCGCAGGAGGCAATGAGCAGTTCTTC	CASSYSPAGGNEQFF	TRBJ2-1	TRBV6-6	many	-
TGTGCCAGCACCAGAGAAATGCAAGGACGGGGGAACACTGAAGCTTTCTTT	CASTREMQGRGNTEAFF	TRBJ1-1	TRBV2	-	-
TGTGCCAGCACTACCGTCGAGGGGCAGCCCCAGCATTTT	CASTTVEGQPQHF	TRBJ1-5	TRBV2	many	-
TGTGCCAGCAGCTTAGGTCAGGGGGTCTCGAACGGGAATTCACCCCTCCACTTT	CASSLGQGVSNGNSPLHF	TRBJ1-6	TRBV11-2	many	TRBD1
TGTGCCAGCAGAATGCGGGGGAGGGAGACCCAGTACTTC	CASRMRGRETQYF	TRBJ2-5	TRBV6-5	few	TRBD2
TGTGCCAGCAGCTTGGCGGGCGGGAACGGAGACTATGGCTACACCTTC	CASSLAGGNGDYGYTF	TRBJ1-2	TRBV5-4	many	-
TGCAGTGCTAGCACGGTTTTGGAAGAGACCCAGTACTTC	CSASTVLEETQYF	TRBJ2-5	TRBV20-1	many	-
TGTGCCAGTAGTATAGGACCTTTTTGGGGAGGCCGTAACTATGGCTACACCTTC	CASSIGPFWGGRNYGYTF	TRBJ1-2	TRBV19	many	-
TGTGCCAGCAGTTTGACAGGGGGCTCTTACCACGAGCAGTACTTC	CASSLTGGSYHEQYF	TRBJ2-7	TRBV28	few	TRBD1
TGTGCCAGCTCACCACCGGGACAGGGGAATCAGCCCCAGCATTTT	CASSPPGQGNQPQHF	TRBJ1-5	TRBV18	many	TRBD1
TGTGCCAGCACCCCGGGACAGGAGGGTCTAGCGACAGATCCGCAGTATTTT	CASTPGQEGLATDPQYF	TRBJ2-3	TRBV7-9	few	TRBD1
TGCGCCAGCAGCCAAGATTGGGCGGGCGCTAACCATGGTTACACCTTC	CASSQDWAGANHGYTF	TRBJ1-2	TRBV4-1	-	-
TGTGCCAGCAGCTTAAACGTGGGACCCCAAGAGACCCAGTACTTC	CASSLNVGPQETQYF	TRBJ2-5	TRBV7-3	many	-
TGTGCCAGCAGTTTCTGGTCCAGAGGTAGCGATACGCAGTATTTT	CASSFWSRGSDTQYF	TRBJ2-3	TRBV28	few	-
TGCGCCAGCAGCCTGACAGGGGAGGCGTCCTATGGCTACACCTTC	CASSLTGEASYGYTF	TRBJ1-2	TRBV5-1	many	TRBD1
TGTGCCAGCGGGATAGCGGGAGGGCCGGTGATTGAGCAGTATTTT	CASGIAGGPVIEQYF	TRBJ2-3	TRBV2	-	TRBD2